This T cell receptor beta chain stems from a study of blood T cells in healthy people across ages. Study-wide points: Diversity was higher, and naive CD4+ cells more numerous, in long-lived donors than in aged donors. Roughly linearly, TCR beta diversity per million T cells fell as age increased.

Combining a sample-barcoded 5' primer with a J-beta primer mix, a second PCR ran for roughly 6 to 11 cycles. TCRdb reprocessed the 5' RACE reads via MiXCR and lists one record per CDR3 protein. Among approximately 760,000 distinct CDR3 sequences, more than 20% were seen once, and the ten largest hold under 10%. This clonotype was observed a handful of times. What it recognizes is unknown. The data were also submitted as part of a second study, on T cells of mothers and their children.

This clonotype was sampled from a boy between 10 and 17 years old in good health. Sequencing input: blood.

CDR3 residues: CASGGWGDTQYF. In nucleotides, the CDR3 is TGTGCTAGCGGCGGTTGGGGGGATACGCAGTATTTT. V and J are TRBV7-7 and TRBJ2-3; D is possibly TRBD2 (6 bases). The CDR3 consists of 12 residues. From germline, CDR1 is SSHAT and CDR2 FNYEAQ (reference sequence). The whole variable domain, remainder taken from reference TRBV7-7 and TRBJ2-3, is GAGVSQSPRYKVTKRGQDVTLRCDPISSHATLYWYQQALGQGPEFLTYFNYEAQPDKSGLPSDRFSAERPEGSISTLTIQRTEQRDSAMYRCASGGWGDTQYFGPGTRLTVL.